Below are 11 T cell receptor beta chains sequenced from a single sample in a study of blood T cell repertoires in COVID-19. TCRdb keeps only in-frame clones here, not all; method: immunoSEQ multiplex PCR. There are 95,000 to 110,000 clones in the sample; roughly 90% occur only once, and 15% to 20% lies in the top ten. The specimen sequenced was peripheral blood. The receptors here all came from an elderly woman in a cohort sampled during active COVID-19.

The genes are TRBV19 and TRBJ1-6; 8 bases align to TRBD1. The CDR3 consists of 15 residues. CDR1 and CDR2 (germline): LNHDA, SQIVND (reference sequence). Trimming cost V 4 bases and J 7 bases; bases outside gene matches: 6. CDR3 amino acids: CASSTTGASNSPLHF. CDR3 in DNA: TGTGCCAGTAGTACGACAGGGGCCTCCAATTCACCCCTCCACTTT.

The chain links TRBV7-2 to TRBJ1-4, with a tentative D call TRBD1 (6 bases). CDR3 length equals 15 residues. Germline assignment: CDR1 SGHTA and CDR2 FQGNSA. Trimming took 6 bases from V and 3 from J, leaving 14 bases between them. This CDR3 reads CASRQGQGPNEKLFF. The CDR3 coding sequence is TGTGCCAGCAGACAAGGGCAGGGGCCTAATGAAAAACTGTTTTTT.

The chain is built from TRBV27 and TRBJ1-3; no definite D call. The germline V gene encodes CDR1 MNHEY and CDR2 SMNVEV (reference sequence). The CDR3 is 16 amino acids. Trimming stripped 6 bases from V and 0 bases from J, with 15 bases between. The CDR3 region is CASRDRGLLSGNTIYF. CDR3 nucleotide sequence: TGTGCCAGCAGGGATCGAGGGCTCCTCTCTGGAAACACCATATATTTT.

The gene calls are TRBV19 and TRBJ1-5; the D is unclear. The V gene lost 8 bases and the J gene lost 2 bases, with 13 bases spanning the gap. In germline, CDR1 is LNHDA, CDR2 SQIVND (reference sequence). This CDR3 has 14 residues. CDR3 sequence: CASSGVGGNQPQHF. The CDR3 DNA reads TGTGCCAGTTCGGGTGTCGGGGGCAATCAGCCCCAGCATTTT.

This rearrangement joins TRBV7-9 to TRBJ1-2; D gene unclear. V lost 4 bases and J 0 bases, leaving 9 bases between the germline ends. Looked up from germline, CDR1 is SEHNR and CDR2 is FQNEAQ (reference sequence). The CDR3 has 14 residues. CDR3 protein: CASSSPGANYGYTF. For the CDR3, the DNA is TGTGCCAGCAGCTCGCCTGGAGCTAACTATGGCTACACCTTC.

The rearrangement links TRBV4-2 to TRBJ2-5; 9 nucleotides agree with TRBD2. V was pared by 0 bases and J by 4 bases, with 6 bases of the junction left unmatched. CDR1 is LGHNA and CDR2 is YNFKEQ in the germline V gene. The CDR3 is 16 amino acids. The CDR3 DNA follows: TGTGCCAGCAGCCAAGACCTAAGCGGGAGGAGAGAGACCCAGTACTTC. This translates into CASSQDLSGRRETQYF.

This clone was recorded once. The rearrangement uses TRBV18 and TRBJ1-1; 8 bases align to TRBD1. Germline CDR1 reads KGHSH; CDR2 reads LQKENI. This CDR3 has 13 amino acids. Trimming removed 2 bases from V and 9 bases from J; junction bases left unmatched: 5. The CDR3 region is CASSPGTGQKAFF. The DNA of the CDR3 is TGTGCCAGCTCACCAGGGACAGGACAAAAAGCTTTCTTT.

This rearrangement joins TRBV28 to TRBJ1-3; D may be TRBD1 (5 bases). CDR1 is MDHEN and CDR2 is SYDVKM in the germline V gene. This CDR3 region has 16 residues. V shed 2 bases and J shed 3 bases, with 14 bases lying between them. The CDR3 reads CASSLGGRLYGNTIYF. The DNA of the CDR3 is TGTGCCAGCAGTTTAGGGGGGAGGTTATATGGAAACACCATATATTTT.

This CDR3 reads CASSEGQGNGYTF. CDR3 bases: TGTGCCAGCAGTGAGGGACAGGGAAATGGCTACACCTTC. The V call is TRBV28, the J call TRBJ1-2; 9 bases agree with TRBD1. CDR3 size: 13 residues. The germline CDR1 and CDR2 sequences are MDHEN and SYDVKM. Trimming took 5 bases from V and 6 from J; bases not matched to a gene: 4.

The chain is built from TRBV20-1 and TRBJ2-3; D remains unclear. This CDR3 spans 11 amino acids. The V end was cut by 5 bases, the J end by 3 bases, with 6 bases between. Germline V gives CDR1 DFQATT, CDR2 SNEGSKA (reference sequence). The CDR3 DNA sequence: TGCAGTGCTCCTAGGACAGATACGCAGTATTTT. Translating gives CSAPRTDTQYF.

CDR3 sequence reads: CASSFGKRLGYTF. The CDR3 DNA follows: TGTGCCAGCAGTTTTGGAAAGCGGTTGGGCTACACCTTC. The chain combines TRBV12-3 or TRBV12-4 with TRBJ1-2; D remains unclear. This CDR3 region has 13 residues. Trimming removed 3 bases from V and 8 bases from J, with 13 bases in between.